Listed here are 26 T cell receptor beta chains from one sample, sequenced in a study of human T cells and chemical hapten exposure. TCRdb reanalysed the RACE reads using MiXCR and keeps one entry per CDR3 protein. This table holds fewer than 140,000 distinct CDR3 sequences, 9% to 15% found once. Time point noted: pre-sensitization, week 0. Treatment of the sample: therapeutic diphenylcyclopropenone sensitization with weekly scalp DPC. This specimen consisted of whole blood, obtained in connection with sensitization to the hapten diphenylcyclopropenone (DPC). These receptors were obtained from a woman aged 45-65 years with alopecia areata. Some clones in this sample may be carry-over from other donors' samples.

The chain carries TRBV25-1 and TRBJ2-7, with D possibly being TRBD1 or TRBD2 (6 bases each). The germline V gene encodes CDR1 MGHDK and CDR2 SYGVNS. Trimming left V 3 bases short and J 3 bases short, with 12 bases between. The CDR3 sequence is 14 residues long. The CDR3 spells CASSDGGLLYEQYF. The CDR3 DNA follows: TGTGCCAGCAGTGATGGGGGGCTCCTCTACGAGCAGTACTTC.

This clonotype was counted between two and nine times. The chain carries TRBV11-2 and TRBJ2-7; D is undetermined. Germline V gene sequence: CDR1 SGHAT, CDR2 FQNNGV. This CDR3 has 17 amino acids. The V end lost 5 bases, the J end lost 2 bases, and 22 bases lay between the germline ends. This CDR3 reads CASSPIKTRPIPYEQYF. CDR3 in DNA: TGTGCCAGCAGCCCCATAAAGACCCGACCGATCCCCTACGAGCAGTACTTC.

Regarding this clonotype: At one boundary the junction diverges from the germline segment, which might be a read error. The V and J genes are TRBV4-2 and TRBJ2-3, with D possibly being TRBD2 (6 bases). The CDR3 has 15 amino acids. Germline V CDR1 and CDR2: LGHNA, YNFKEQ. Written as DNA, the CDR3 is TGTGCCAGCAGCCAAGAGAGAGCGGGCGAAGATGCGCAGTATTTT. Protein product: CASSQERAGEDAQYF.

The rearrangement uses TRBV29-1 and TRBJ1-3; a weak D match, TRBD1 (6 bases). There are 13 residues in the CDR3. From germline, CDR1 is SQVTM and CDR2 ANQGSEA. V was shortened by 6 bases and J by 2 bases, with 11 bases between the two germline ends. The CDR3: CSVVQGPGNTIYF. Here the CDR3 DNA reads TGCAGCGTGGTACAGGGACCTGGAAACACCATATATTTT.

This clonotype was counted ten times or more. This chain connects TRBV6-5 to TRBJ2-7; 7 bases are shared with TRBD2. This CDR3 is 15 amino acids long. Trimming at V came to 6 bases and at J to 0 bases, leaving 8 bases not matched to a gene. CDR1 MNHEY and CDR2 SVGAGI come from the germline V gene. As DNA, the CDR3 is TGTGCCAGCAGCAAAAGGGGAGGGAGCTCCTACGAGCAGTACTTC. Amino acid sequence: CASSKRGGSSYEQYF.

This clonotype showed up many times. CDR3 coding DNA: TGTGCCAGCAGGGCCTATGGCTACACCTTC. Its protein product is CASRAYGYTF. This chain uses TRBV28 with TRBJ1-2; no clear D gene. Germline lookup yields CDR1 MDHEN and CDR2 SYDVKM. The V end lost 6 bases, the J end lost 4 bases, and 3 bases lay between the germline ends. This CDR3 is built from 10 residues.

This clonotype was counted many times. CDR3 nucleotides: TGCAGCGCTCCCATCGGACTAGCGGGAGTAGGGGAGCTGTTTTTT. Amino acid sequence: CSAPIGLAGVGELFF. This chain joins TRBV29-1 and TRBJ2-2, with 13 positions matching TRBD2. V lost 7 bases and J lost 8; bases outside the gene matches: 10. The CDR3 length is 15 residues. Germline CDR1 and CDR2: SQVTM and ANQGSEA.

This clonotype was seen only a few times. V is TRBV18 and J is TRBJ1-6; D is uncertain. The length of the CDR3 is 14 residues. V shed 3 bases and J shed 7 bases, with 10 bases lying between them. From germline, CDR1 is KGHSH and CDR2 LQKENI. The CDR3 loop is CASSPEQKNSPLHF. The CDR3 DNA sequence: TGTGCCAGCTCACCCGAACAGAAAAATTCACCCCTCCACTTT.

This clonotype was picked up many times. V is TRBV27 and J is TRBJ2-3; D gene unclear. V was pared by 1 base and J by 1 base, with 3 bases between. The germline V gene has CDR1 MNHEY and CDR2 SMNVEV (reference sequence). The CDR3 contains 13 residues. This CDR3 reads CASSLLGTDTQYF. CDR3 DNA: TGTGCCAGCAGTTTATTGGGCACAGATACGCAGTATTTT.

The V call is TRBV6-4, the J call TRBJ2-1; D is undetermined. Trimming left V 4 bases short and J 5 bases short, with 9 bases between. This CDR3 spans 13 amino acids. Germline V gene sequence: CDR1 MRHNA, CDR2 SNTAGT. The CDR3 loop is CASSASEDNEQFF. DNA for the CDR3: TGTGCCAGCAGTGCGTCCGAAGACAATGAGCAGTTCTTC.

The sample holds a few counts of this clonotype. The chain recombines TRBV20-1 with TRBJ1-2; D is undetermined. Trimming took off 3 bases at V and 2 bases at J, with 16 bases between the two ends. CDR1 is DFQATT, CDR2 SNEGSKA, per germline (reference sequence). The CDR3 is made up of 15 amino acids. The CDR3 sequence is CSASEPARVNYGYTF. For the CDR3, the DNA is TGCAGTGCTAGTGAACCGGCGAGAGTGAACTATGGCTACACCTTC.

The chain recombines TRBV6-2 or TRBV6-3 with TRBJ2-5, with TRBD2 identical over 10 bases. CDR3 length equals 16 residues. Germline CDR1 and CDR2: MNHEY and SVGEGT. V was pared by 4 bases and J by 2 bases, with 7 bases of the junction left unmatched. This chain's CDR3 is CASSFGSGGIQETQYF. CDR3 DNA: TGTGCCAGCAGTTTCGGTAGCGGGGGGATTCAAGAGACCCAGTACTTC.

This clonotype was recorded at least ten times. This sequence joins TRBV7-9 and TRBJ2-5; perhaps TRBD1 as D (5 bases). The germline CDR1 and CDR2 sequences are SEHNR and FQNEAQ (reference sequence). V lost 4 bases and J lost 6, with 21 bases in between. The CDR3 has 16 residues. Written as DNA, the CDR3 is TGTGCCAGCAGCTCAGACGTGGTAGGGGCCTTGAAGACCCAGTACTTC. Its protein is CASSSDVVGALKTQYF.

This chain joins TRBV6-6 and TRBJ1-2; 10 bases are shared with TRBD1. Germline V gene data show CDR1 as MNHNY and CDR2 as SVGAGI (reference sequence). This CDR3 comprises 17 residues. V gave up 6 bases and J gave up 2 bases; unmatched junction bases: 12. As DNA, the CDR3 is TGTGCCAGCAGCCGGAATTCCGGGACAGGGGTAAACTATGGCTACACCTTC. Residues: CASSRNSGTGVNYGYTF.

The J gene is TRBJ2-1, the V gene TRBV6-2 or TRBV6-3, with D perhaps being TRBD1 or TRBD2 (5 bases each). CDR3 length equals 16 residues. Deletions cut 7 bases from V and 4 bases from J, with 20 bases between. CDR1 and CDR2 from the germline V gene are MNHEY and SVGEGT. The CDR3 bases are TGTGCCAGCACCCCGGCAGGGAGCCCAAGTTACAATGAGCAGTTCTTC. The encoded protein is CASTPAGSPSYNEQFF.

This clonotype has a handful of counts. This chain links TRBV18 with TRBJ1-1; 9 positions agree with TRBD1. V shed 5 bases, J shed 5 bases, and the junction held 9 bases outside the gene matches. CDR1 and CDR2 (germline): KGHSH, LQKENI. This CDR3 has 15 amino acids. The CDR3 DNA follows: TGTGCCAGCTCAGCAAGACAGGGGGTAAGGACTGAAGCTTTCTTT. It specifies CASSARQGVRTEAFF.

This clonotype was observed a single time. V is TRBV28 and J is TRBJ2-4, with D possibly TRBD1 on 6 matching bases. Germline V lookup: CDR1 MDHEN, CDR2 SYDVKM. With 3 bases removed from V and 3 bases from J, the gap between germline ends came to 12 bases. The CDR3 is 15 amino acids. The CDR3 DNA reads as TGTGCCAGCAGTTTGGGTCAGGGGCTCAAAAACATTCAGTACTTC. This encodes CASSLGQGLKNIQYF.

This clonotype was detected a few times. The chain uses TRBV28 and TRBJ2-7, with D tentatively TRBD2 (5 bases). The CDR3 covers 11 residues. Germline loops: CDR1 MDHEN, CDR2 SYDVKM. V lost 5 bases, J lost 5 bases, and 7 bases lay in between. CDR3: CASSLGDEQYF. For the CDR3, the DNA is TGTGCCAGCAGTCTCGGGGACGAGCAGTACTTC.

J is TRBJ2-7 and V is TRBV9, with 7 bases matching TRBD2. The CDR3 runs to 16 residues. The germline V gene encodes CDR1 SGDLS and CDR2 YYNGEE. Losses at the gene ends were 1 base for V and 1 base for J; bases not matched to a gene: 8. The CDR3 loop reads CASSVSGGSASYEQYF. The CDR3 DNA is TGTGCCAGCAGCGTATCTGGCGGGAGTGCTTCCTACGAGCAGTACTTC.

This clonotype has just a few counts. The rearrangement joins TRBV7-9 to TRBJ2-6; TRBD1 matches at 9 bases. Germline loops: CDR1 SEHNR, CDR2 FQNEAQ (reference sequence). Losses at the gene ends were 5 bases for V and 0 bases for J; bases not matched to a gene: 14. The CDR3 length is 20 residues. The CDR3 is CASSHPYPQGAYSGANVLTF. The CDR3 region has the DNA TGTGCCAGCAGCCACCCATACCCACAGGGGGCGTACTCTGGGGCCAACGTCCTGACTTTC.

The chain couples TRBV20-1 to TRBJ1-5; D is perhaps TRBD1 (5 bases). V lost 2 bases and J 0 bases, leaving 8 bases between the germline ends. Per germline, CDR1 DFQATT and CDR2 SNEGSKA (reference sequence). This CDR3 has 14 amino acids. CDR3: CSARRGDSNQPQHF. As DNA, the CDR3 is TGCAGTGCTAGACGAGGGGATAGCAATCAGCCCCAGCATTTT.

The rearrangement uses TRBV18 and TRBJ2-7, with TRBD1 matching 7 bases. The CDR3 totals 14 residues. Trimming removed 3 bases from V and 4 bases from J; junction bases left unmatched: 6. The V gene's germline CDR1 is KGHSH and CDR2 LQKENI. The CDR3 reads CASSPGRGLYEQYF. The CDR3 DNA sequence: TGTGCCAGCTCACCCGGTAGGGGGCTTTACGAGCAGTACTTC.

DNA for the CDR3: TGTGCCAGCTCACCACCGCCCTCCCTGGATACGCAGTATTTT. Its protein product is CASSPPPSLDTQYF. This chain uses TRBV18 with TRBJ2-3; D gene unclear. The V end was cut by 0 bases, the J end by 6 bases, with 10 bases between. The length of the CDR3 is 14 residues. The V gene's germline CDR1 is KGHSH and CDR2 LQKENI.

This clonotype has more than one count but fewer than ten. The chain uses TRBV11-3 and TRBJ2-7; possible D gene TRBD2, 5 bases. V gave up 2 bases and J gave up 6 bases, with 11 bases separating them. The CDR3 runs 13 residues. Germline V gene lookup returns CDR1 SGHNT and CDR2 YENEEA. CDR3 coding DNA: TGTGCCAGCAGCTTAAGGTTTGGAGGCGAGCAGTACTTC. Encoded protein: CASSLRFGGEQYF.

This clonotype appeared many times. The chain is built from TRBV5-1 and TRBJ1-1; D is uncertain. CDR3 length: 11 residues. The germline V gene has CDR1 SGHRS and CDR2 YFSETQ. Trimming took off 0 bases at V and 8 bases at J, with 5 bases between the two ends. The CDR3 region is CASSLGPEAFF. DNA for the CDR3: TGCGCCAGCAGCTTGGGTCCCGAAGCTTTCTTT.

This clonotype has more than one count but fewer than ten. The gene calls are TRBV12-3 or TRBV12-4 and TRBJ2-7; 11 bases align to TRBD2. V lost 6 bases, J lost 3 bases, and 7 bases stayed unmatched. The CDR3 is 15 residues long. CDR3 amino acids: CASSLRLAGNYEQYF. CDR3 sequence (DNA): TGTGCCAGCAGCCTAAGACTAGCGGGGAACTACGAGCAGTACTTC.